This T cell receptor (beta chain) is drawn from a study of blood T cells in healthy people across ages. Background on the study: Roughly one uniquely barcoded beta molecule per two T cells was captured.

Per the germline V gene, CDR1 is SGHTA and CDR2 is FQGNSA. This CDR3 is 17 amino acids long. Trimming removed 5 bases from V and 0 bases from J, with 19 bases in between. Next came a second PCR, run for about 6 to 12 cycles, which used a sample-barcoded 5' primer along with a J-beta primer mix. TCRdb independently ran MiXCR on the 5' RACE reads; one entry per CDR3 protein. The table records about a million distinct CDR3 sequences, roughly two fifths of them present only once. The sequence was obtained from a man between 18 and 29 years old in good health. Sample: blood. The chain combines TRBV7-2 with TRBJ1-1; the D is unclear. The CDR3 spells CASSPTAVGPLNTEAFF. CDR3 in DNA: TGTGCCAGCAGCCCCACGGCTGTTGGGCCCTTGAACACTGAAGCTTTCTTT.